The rows below give T cell receptor beta chains drawn from one sample of a study of beta chain features in type 1 diabetes. The table came from immunoSEQ multiplex PCR; TCRdb's copy has only in-frame clones and leaves some out. Among about 340,000 clones listed, 7.5% to 9% were seen once. The sequenced sample consisted of central memory CD4+ T cells from blood. These receptors were obtained from a woman under 30 in good health. CDR3s include the opening cysteine and the closing phenylalanine or tryptophan. D genes are given only for firm matches. Part of the rows lack a size; the others show once, few, many or a class for expanded clones.

abundance	j_gene	v_gene	d_gene	CDR3aa	CDR3nt
few	TRBJ1-1	TRBV6-5	-	CASSYSSARRTEAFF	TGTGCCAGCAGTTACTCGTCGGCGAGGAGGACTGAAGCTTTCTTT
few	TRBJ2-1	TRBV19	TRBD1	CASSIDYRGHNEQFF	TGTGCCAGTAGTATTGATTACAGGGGGCACAATGAGCAGTTCTTC
-	TRBJ2-5	TRBV7-2	-	CASSLAQRAETQYF	TGTGCCAGCAGCTTAGCGCAGCGGGCAGAGACCCAGTACTTC
-	TRBJ2-5	TRBV6-1	-	CASSFSGLKETQYF	TGTGCCAGCAGTTTTTCGGGCCTAAAAGAGACCCAGTACTTC
-	TRBJ1-4	TRBV18	-	CASSLSGQSYEKLFF	TGTGCCAGCTCACTGTCGGGACAAAGCTATGAAAAACTGTTTTTT
few	TRBJ2-4	TRBV4-2	-	CASSQIPTGLLYF	TGTGCCAGCAGCCAAATCCCGACAGGTCTTCTGTACTTC
few	TRBJ2-7	TRBV7-2	-	CASSLGLLISYEQYF	TGTGCCAGCAGCTTGGGACTGCTGATCTCCTACGAGCAGTACTTC
-	TRBJ2-5	TRBV11-1	-	CASSLATNQETQYF	TGTGCCAGCAGCTTAGCGACTAATCAAGAGACCCAGTACTTC
few	TRBJ2-2	TRBV7-8	-	CASSLVQNGELFF	TGTGCCAGCAGCTTAGTCCAAAACGGGGAGCTGTTTTTT
many	TRBJ2-5	TRBV7-9	-	CASSPNRETQYF	TGTGCCAGCAGCCCGAATCGAGAGACCCAGTACTTC
-	TRBJ2-5	TRBV7-9	TRBD1	CASSSPGTALETQYF	TGTGCCAGCAGCTCCCCCGGGACAGCTCTAGAGACCCAGTACTTC
many	TRBJ1-2	TRBV21-1	-	CASNIVGQGDYGYTF	TGTGCCAGCAACATTGTTGGGCAGGGTGACTATGGCTACACCTTC
few	TRBJ2-5	TRBV5-4	TRBD2	CASRASGLQETQYF	TGTGCCAGCAGGGCTAGCGGACTCCAAGAGACCCAGTACTTC
-	TRBJ2-1	TRBV20-1	-	CSARENNEQFF	TGCAGTGCTAGGGAGAACAATGAGCAGTTCTTC
few	TRBJ1-2	TRBV7-9	-	CASSVDDRFGYTF	TGTGCCAGCAGCGTCGACGACAGGTTTGGCTACACCTTC
-	TRBJ2-6	TRBV7-9	-	CASSLFLSGANVLTF	TGTGCCAGCAGCTTATTTCTCTCTGGGGCCAACGTCCTGACTTTC
few	TRBJ2-7	TRBV7-9	-	CASSLLDGYEQYF	TGTGCCAGCAGCCTTCTCGACGGATACGAGCAGTACTTC
few	TRBJ2-1	TRBV7-8	-	CASSLVLAEQFF	TGTGCCAGCAGCTTAGTACTTGCTGAGCAGTTCTTC
few	TRBJ1-2	TRBV6-6	TRBD1	CASSQRDRLFYGYTF	TGTGCCAGCAGTCAAAGGGACAGGCTCTTCTATGGCTACACCTTC
-	TRBJ2-7	TRBV4-2	TRBD2	CASSRHTSGGSYEQYF	TGTGCCAGCAGCCGACACACTAGCGGGGGATCCTACGAGCAGTACTTC
many	TRBJ2-2	TRBV5-4	-	CASSRRVARVDGELFF	TGTGCCAGCAGCCGGAGGGTGGCTCGCGTAGACGGGGAGCTGTTTTTT
many	TRBJ2-2	TRBV29-1	-	CSVSHTGELFF	TGCAGCGTTTCCCACACCGGGGAGCTGTTTTTT
-	TRBJ2-2	TRBV29-1	TRBD2	CSAALGLAGAGELFF	TGCAGCGCCGCCTTGGGACTAGCGGGAGCCGGGGAGCTGTTTTTT
few	TRBJ2-1	TRBV2	-	CASSPQGGIYNEQFF	TGTGCCAGCAGCCCTCAGGGGGGGATCTACAATGAGCAGTTCTTC
few	TRBJ1-1	TRBV18	-	CASSPNQPTEAFF	TGTGCCAGCTCACCTAATCAACCTACTGAAGCTTTCTTT
few	TRBJ2-5	TRBV5-4	TRBD2	CASSSTSEMKETQYF	TGTGCCAGCAGCTCTACTAGCGAGATGAAAGAGACCCAGTACTTC
-	TRBJ2-2	TRBV7-2	-	CASSPLGGNTGELFF	TGTGCCAGCAGCCCCCTGGGGGGGAACACCGGGGAGCTGTTTTTT
few	TRBJ1-2	TRBV2	-	CASTRGNNYGYTF	TGTGCCAGCACTCGGGGAAATAACTATGGCTACACCTTC
few	TRBJ2-3	TRBV28	-	CASSLSNTHTQYF	TGTGCCAGCAGTTTATCTAACACGCATACGCAGTATTTT
few	TRBJ1-1	TRBV15	-	CATSKVIARTEAFF	TGTGCCACCAGCAAGGTGATCGCGAGGACTGAAGCTTTCTTT
-	TRBJ1-4	TRBV6-5	-	CASSPTREKLFF	TGTGCCAGCAGCCCTACGAGGGAAAAACTGTTTTTT
few	TRBJ2-7	TRBV4-3	-	CASSQDVAGNSYEQYF	TGCGCCAGCAGCCAAGATGTAGCAGGCAACTCCTACGAGCAGTACTTC
few	TRBJ1-3	TRBV7-6	-	CASSLEPHNSGNTIYF	TGTGCCAGCAGCTTAGAACCCCACAACTCTGGAAACACCATATATTTT
-	TRBJ2-3	TRBV7-3	-	CASSLSGYTDTQYF	TGTGCCAGCAGCTTAAGCGGGTATACAGATACGCAGTATTTT
few	TRBJ2-6	TRBV5-6	-	CASSLVWPNSGANVLTF	TGTGCCAGCAGCTTGGTATGGCCGAACTCTGGGGCCAACGTCCTGACTTTC
-	TRBJ1-1	TRBV28	-	CASSLDRRVTEAFF	TGTGCCAGCAGCCTCGACAGGCGGGTCACTGAAGCTTTCTTT
-	TRBJ1-2	TRBV6-5	-	CASSSGTGTLKKGYTF	TGTGCCAGCAGTTCTGGGACGGGGACGCTAAAGAAGGGCTACACCTTC
-	TRBJ1-4	TRBV7-2	-	CASSQITLGGEEKLFF	TGTGCCAGCAGCCAAATCACCCTGGGGGGGGAGGAAAAACTGTTTTTT
-	TRBJ1-3	TRBV7-9	-	CASSSARGSGNTIYF	TGTGCCAGCAGCTCGGCGCGGGGGTCTGGAAACACCATATATTTT
-	TRBJ2-3	TRBV10-3	-	CAISEAGQRTDTQYF	TGTGCCATCAGTGAGGCGGGACAGCGCACAGATACGCAGTATTTT
-	TRBJ2-1	TRBV9	-	CASSVGHRTSRLEQFF	TGTGCCAGCAGCGTAGGGCACCGGACTTCTCGCCTTGAGCAGTTCTTC
few	TRBJ2-3	TRBV9	-	CASSVGDQDTQYF	TGTGCCAGCAGCGTAGGGGATCAAGATACGCAGTATTTT
-	TRBJ2-2	TRBV28	TRBD1	CASSWDRARNTGELFF	TGTGCCAGCAGCTGGGACAGGGCAAGAAACACCGGGGAGCTGTTTTTT
few	TRBJ2-3	TRBV7-3	-	CASSLDPGKTTDTQYF	TGTGCCAGCAGTTTGGACCCCGGGAAAACCACAGATACGCAGTATTTT
few	TRBJ2-3	TRBV18	-	CASSPEAPGGDTQYF	TGTGCCAGCTCACCAGAGGCCCCGGGTGGAGATACGCAGTATTTT
-	TRBJ2-3	TRBV5-1	-	CASSGEIGKSTDTQYF	TGCGCCAGCAGCGGAGAAATCGGGAAGAGCACAGATACGCAGTATTTT
many	TRBJ1-5	TRBV18	-	CASRQGGSNQPQHF	TGTGCCAGCCGCCAGGGAGGGTCTAATCAGCCCCAGCATTTT
-	TRBJ2-3	TRBV7-2	-	CASSLATPSTDTQYF	TGTGCCAGCAGCTTAGCAACACCTAGCACAGATACGCAGTATTTT
-	TRBJ2-1	TRBV15	-	CATSRGNVPNEQFF	TGTGCCACCAGCAGGGGTAACGTTCCCAATGAGCAGTTCTTC
few	TRBJ2-3	TRBV19	-	CASSNQGGGTDTQYF	TGTGCCAGTAGTAACCAGGGAGGTGGCACAGATACGCAGTATTTT
-	TRBJ1-2	TRBV10-3	TRBD1	CAISPSTGQANYGYTF	TGTGCCATCAGTCCGTCGACAGGGCAAGCTAACTATGGCTACACCTTC
-	TRBJ2-3	TRBV5-1	-	CASRDPSTDTQYF	TGCGCCAGCAGGGACCCTAGCACAGATACGCAGTATTTT
-	TRBJ2-7	TRBV6-5	TRBD1	CASSLTGVPYEQYF	TGTGCCAGCAGTTTGACAGGGGTTCCCTACGAGCAGTACTTC
few	TRBJ2-4	TRBV4-2	TRBD2	CASSQAGGPRNIQYF	TGTGCCAGCAGCCAAGCGGGAGGCCCCAGAAACATTCAGTACTTC
many	TRBJ1-1	TRBV7-2	-	CASSSNVLDTEAFF	TGTGCCAGCAGCTCTAACGTATTGGACACTGAAGCTTTCTTT